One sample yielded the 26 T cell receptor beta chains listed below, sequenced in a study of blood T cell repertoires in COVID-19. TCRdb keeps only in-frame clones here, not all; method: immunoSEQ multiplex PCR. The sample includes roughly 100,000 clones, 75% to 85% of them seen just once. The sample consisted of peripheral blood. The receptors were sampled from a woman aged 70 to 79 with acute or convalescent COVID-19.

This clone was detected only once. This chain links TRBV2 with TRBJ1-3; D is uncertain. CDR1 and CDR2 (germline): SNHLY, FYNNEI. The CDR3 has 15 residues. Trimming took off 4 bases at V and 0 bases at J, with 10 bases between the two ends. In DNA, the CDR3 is TGTGCCAGCAGTGGCGGACTGTTCTCTGGAAACACCATATATTTT. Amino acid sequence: CASSGGLFSGNTIYF. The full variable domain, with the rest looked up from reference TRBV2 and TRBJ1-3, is EPEVTQTPSHQVTQMGQEVILRCVPISNHLYFYWYRQILGQKVEFLVSFYNNEISEKSEIFDDQFSVERPDGSNFTLKIRSTKLEDSAMYFCASSGGLFSGNTIYFGEGSWLTVV.

The CDR3 protein is CASSVSGDRVGTEAFF. CDR3 in DNA: TGTGCCAGCAGCGTAAGCGGAGACAGGGTGGGGACTGAAGCTTTCTTT. V is TRBV9 and J is TRBJ1-1; 7 bases map to TRBD1. CDR1 SGDLS and CDR2 YYNGEE come from the germline V gene. This CDR3 has 16 amino acids. The ends lost 1 base at V and 5 bases at J; junction bases unmatched: 11.

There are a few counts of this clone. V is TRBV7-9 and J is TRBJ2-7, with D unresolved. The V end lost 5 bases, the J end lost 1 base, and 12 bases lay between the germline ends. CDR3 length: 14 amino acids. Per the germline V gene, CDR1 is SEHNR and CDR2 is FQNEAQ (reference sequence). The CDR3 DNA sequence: TGTGCCAGCAGCCCCCAAGTACAGTCCTACGAGCAGTACTTC. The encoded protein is CASSPQVQSYEQYF.

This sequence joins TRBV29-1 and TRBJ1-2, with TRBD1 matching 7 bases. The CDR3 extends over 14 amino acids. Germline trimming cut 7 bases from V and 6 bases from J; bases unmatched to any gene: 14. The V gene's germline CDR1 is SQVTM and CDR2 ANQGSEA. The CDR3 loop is CSDGMCDREDGYTF. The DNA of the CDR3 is TGCAGCGATGGGATGTGCGACAGGGAGGATGGCTACACCTTC.

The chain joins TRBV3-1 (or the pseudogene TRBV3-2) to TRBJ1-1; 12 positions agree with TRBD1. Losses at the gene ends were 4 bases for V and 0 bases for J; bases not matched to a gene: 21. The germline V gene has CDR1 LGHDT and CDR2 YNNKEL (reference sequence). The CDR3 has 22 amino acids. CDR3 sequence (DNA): TGTGCCAGCAGCCCGTTACCCCCGCGGGGGACAGGGGGCCCTAACATGAACACTGAAGCTTTCTTT. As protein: CASSPLPPRGTGGPNMNTEAFF.

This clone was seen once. CDR3 region: CASSLSGSSTDTQYF. The CDR3 coding sequence is TGTGCCAGCAGTTTAAGCGGGTCGAGCACAGATACGCAGTATTTT. This sequence joins TRBV28 and TRBJ2-3, with a weak D call TRBD2 (6 bases). Germline CDR1 reads MDHEN; CDR2 reads SYDVKM. V was trimmed by 2 bases and J by 0 bases, leaving 9 bases between them. CDR3 length: 15 residues.

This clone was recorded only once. DNA for the CDR3: TGTGCCACCAGTGATTTAGGGCTAGCGGGAGGGTCACCCCAGTTCTTC. It encodes CATSDLGLAGGSPQFF. The chain couples TRBV24-1 to TRBJ2-1; 12 nucleotides agree with TRBD2. The CDR3 loop spans 16 amino acids. The V segment lost 1 base and the J segment 13 bases; nucleotides outside the gene matches: 10. Germline V gene sequence: CDR1 KGHDR, CDR2 SFDVKD.

The CDR3, as DNA: TGTGCCAGCTCACCGCTAGACACGGGACTCTCTGGAAACACCATATATTTT. It yields the protein CASSPLDTGLSGNTIYF. The chain links TRBV18 to TRBJ1-3; maybe TRBD1 (5 bases). Germline CDR1 is KGHSH and CDR2 is LQKENI. The CDR3 length is 17 residues. Trimming left V 3 bases short and J 0 bases short, with 15 bases between. Complete variable domain (other parts from reference TRBV18 and TRBJ1-3): NAGVMQNPRHLVRRRGQEARLRCSPMKGHSHVYWYRQLPEEGLKFMVYLQKENIIDESGMPKERFSAEFPKEGPSILRIQQVVRGDSAAYFCASSPLDTGLSGNTIYFGEGSWLTVV.

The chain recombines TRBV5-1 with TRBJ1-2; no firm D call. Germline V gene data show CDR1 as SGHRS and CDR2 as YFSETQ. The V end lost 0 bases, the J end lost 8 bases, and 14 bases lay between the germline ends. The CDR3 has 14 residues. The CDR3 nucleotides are TGCGCCAGCAGCTTGGGTCTCCAGGTTGGCGGCTACACCTTC. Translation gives CASSLGLQVGGYTF.

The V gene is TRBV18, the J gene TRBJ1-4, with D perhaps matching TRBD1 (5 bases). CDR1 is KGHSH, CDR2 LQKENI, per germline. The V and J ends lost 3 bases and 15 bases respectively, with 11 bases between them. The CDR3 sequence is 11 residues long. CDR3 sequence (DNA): TGTGCCAGCTCACCCGGAGAGGACATGTTTTTT. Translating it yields CASSPGEDMFF.

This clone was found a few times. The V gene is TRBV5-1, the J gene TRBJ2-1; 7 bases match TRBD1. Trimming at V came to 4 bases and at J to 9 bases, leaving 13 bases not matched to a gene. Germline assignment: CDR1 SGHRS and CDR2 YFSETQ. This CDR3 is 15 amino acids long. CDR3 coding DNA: TGCGCCAGCAGCGGTTCCGGGACAGATTACGGTGAGCAGTTCTTC. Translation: CASSGSGTDYGEQFF. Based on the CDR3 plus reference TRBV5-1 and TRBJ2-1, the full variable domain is KAGVTQTPRYLIKTRGQQVTLSCSPISGHRSVSWYQQTPGQGLQFLFEYFSETQRNKGNFPGRFSGRQFSNSRSEMNVSTLELGDSALYLCASSGSGTDYGEQFFGPGTRLTVL.

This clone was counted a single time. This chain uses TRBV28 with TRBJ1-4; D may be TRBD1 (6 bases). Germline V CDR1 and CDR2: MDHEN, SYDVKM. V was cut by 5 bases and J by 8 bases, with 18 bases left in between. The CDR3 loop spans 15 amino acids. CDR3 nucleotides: TGTGCCAGCAGTCGACCCGCGGGGGCGGAGGAAAAACTGTTTTTT. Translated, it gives CASSRPAGAEEKLFF.

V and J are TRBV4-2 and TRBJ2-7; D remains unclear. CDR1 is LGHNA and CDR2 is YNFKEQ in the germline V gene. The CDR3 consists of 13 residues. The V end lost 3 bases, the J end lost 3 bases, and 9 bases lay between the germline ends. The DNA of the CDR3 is TGTGCCAGCAGCCAGAGTACAGTCTACGAGCAGTACTTC. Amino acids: CASSQSTVYEQYF.

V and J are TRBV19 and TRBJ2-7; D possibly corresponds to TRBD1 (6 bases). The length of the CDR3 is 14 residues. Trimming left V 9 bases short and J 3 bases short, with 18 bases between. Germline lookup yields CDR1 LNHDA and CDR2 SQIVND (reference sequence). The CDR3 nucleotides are TGTGCCAGGGCCTCCGGGACAAGAGTCTACGAGCAGTACTTC. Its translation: CARASGTRVYEQYF.

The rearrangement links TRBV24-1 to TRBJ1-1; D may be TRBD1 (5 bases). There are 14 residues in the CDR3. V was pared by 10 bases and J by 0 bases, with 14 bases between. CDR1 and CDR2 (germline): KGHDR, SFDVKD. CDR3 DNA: TGTGCCACTGGAGGGGTCCCCATGAACACTGAAGCTTTCTTT. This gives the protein CATGGVPMNTEAFF.

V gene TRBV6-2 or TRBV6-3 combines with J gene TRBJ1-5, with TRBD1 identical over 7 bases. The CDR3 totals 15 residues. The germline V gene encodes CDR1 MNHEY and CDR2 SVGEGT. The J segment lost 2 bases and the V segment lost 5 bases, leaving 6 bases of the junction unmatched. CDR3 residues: CASSKGQMGNQPQHF. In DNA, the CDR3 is TGTGCCAGCAGTAAGGGACAGATGGGCAATCAGCCCCAGCATTTT.

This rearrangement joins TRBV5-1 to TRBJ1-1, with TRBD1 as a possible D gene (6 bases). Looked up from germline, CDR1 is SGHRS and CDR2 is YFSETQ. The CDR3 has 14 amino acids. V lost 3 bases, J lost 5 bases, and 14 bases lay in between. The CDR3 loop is CASSSQGLGTEAFF. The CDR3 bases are TGCGCCAGCAGCTCCCAGGGGCTTGGGACTGAAGCTTTCTTT.

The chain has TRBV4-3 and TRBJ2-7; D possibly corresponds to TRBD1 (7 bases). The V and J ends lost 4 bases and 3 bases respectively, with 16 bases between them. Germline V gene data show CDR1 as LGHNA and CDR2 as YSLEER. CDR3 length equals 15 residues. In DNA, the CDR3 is TGCGCCAGCAGCCCCCGACAGGGACTGTTCTACGAGCAGTACTTC. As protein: CASSPRQGLFYEQYF.

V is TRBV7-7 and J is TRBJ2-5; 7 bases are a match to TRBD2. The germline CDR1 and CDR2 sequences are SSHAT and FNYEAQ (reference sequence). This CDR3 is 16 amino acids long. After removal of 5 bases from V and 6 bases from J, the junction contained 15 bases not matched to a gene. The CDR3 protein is CASSLNPGLGGKTQYF. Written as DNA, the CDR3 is TGTGCCAGCAGCCTCAATCCCGGACTAGGAGGGAAGACCCAGTACTTC.

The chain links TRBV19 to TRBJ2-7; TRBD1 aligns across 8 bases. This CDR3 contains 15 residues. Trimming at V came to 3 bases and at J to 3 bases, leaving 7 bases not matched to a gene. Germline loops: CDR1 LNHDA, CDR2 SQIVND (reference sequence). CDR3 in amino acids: CASSIDRGARYEQYF. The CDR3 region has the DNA TGTGCCAGTAGTATCGACAGGGGCGCGCGCTACGAGCAGTACTTC.

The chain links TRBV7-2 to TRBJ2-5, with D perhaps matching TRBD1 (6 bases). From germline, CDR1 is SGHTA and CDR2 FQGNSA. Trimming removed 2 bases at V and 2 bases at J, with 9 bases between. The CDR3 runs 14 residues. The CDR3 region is CASSLSGQQETQYF. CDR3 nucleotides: TGTGCCAGCAGCTTAAGCGGACAGCAAGAGACCCAGTACTTC.

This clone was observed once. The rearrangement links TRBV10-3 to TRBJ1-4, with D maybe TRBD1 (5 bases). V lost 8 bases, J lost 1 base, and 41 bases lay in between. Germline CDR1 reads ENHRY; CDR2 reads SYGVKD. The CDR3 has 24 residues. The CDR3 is CAIPSGQVNIKFYIGQGTNEKLFF. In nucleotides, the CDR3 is TGTGCCATCCCGTCCGGACAAGTTAATATCAAGTTTTATATAGGGCAGGGAACTAATGAAAAACTGTTTTTT.

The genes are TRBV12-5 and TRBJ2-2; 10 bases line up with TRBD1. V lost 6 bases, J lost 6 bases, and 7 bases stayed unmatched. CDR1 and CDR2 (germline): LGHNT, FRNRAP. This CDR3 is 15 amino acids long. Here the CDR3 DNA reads TGTGCTAGTGGGGATCGACAGGGGGCGGCCGGGGAGCTGTTTTTT. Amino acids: CASGDRQGAAGELFF.

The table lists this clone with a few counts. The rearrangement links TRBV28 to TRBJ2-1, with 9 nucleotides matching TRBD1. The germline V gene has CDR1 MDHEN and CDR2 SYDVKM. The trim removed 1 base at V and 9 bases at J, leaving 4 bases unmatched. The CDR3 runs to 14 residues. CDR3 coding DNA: TGTGCCAGCAGTTTATTGGGACAGGGATCTGAGCAGTTCTTC. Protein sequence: CASSLLGQGSEQFF.

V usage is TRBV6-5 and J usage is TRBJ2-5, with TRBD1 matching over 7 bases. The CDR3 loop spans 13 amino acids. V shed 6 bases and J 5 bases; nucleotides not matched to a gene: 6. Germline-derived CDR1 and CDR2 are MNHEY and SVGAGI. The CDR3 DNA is TGTGCCAGCAGACCACAGGGGTGGGAGACCCAGTACTTC. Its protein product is CASRPQGWETQYF.

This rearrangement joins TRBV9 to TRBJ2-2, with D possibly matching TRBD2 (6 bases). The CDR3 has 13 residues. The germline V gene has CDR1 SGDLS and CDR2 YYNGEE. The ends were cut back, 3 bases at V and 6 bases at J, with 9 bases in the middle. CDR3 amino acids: CASSDGGAGELFF. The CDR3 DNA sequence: TGTGCCAGCAGCGATGGCGGGGCCGGGGAGCTGTTTTTT.